This T cell receptor beta chain originates from a study of early T cells in non-severe SARS-CoV-2 infection. Overall study: Sequencing of unsorted whole blood was done on bulk RNA, leaving chains unpaired.

The CDR3 loop spans 13 amino acids. J gave up 14 bases and V 6 bases, and 6 bases lay outside the gene matches. Researchers attached unique molecular identifiers to individual cDNA molecules. TCRdb used MiXCR to reprocess the 5' RACE reads, holding one entry per CDR3 protein. The sample lists 57,000 or so distinct CDR3 sequences; 4.5% to 7% were seen once. The clonotype comes from an adult who was a healthcare worker with PCR-confirmed SARS-CoV-2 infection or an uninfected control (not recorded which). This chain joins TRBV12-3 or TRBV12-4 and TRBJ2-1; 14 bases fit TRBD2. Sequencing used whole blood. The CDR3 DNA is TGTGCCAGCAGCGAGACTAGCGGGGGGGGTAAGTTCTTC. Translated: CASSETSGGGKFF.